Given below is one T cell receptor (beta chain) in context. Its antigen is unidentified. In building TCR beta libraries, iRepertoire HTBI primers were used together with Arm-PCR of CDR3 regions. TCRdb reprocessed the multiplex PCR reads with MiXCR, giving one entry per CDR3 protein. The sample yields around 510,000 distinct CDR3 sequences, less than 25% seen once. The time point: persistent/refractory GD, antithyroid drugs over 5 years with positive TRAb. Isolated PBMC RNA provided the starting material for the TCR library. Those enrolled as patients came out of an endocrinology department in Xi'an, China. This sample is part of a study of regulatory T cells in long-lasting Graves disease. Broader study findings: Whereas new patients shared some 970 public clonotypes, persistent patients shared more, at about 2,700.

This CDR3 contains 13 residues. Trimming left V 7 bases short and J 6 bases short, with 16 bases between. Germline CDR1 is LGHDT and CDR2 is YNNKEL (reference sequence). This TCR was recovered from a female donor with Graves disease. Sequenced material: peripheral blood mononuclear cells (PBMCs), taken when the disease was refractory, from a patient treated with antithyroid drugs. The rearrangement links TRBV3-1 to TRBJ2-7; the D gene is possibly TRBD1 (5 bases). The chain's CDR3 is CASTSNQGSEQYF. DNA for the CDR3: TGTGCCAGCACCTCGAACCAGGGCTCCGAGCAGTACTTC.